Reported below is one T cell receptor beta chain. Profiled with immunoSEQ multiplex PCR; TCRdb holds only in-frame clones, not every one. Of more than 100,000 clones in the sample, about four fifths were seen once. Germline CDR1 is LGHDT and CDR2 is YNNKEL (reference sequence). V shed 6 bases, J shed 1 base, and the junction held 9 bases outside the gene matches. The CDR3 totals 16 residues. The data are from a study of blood T cell repertoires in COVID-19. This sequence originates from a woman in her 30s who had recovered from COVID-19. The specimen was peripheral blood. The chain recombines TRBV3-1 (or the pseudogene TRBV3-2) with TRBJ2-5, with TRBD1 identical over 9 bases. DNA of the CDR3: TGTGCCAGCAGGGGGGGGACAGGGTACCCCCAAGAGACCCAGTACTTC. Translation gives CASRGGTGYPQETQYF.